Shown below are 17 T cell receptor beta chains from a single sample sequenced in a study of OX40 agonist ivuxolimab in advanced cancers. Library creation used the immunoSEQ multiplex PCR assay. Sourced from immuneACCESS, this table was stored by TCRdb with only in-frame sequences that have V and J called. A share of the clones is absent; for the studies checked, an unresolved V gene accounts for under half, and the remainder has no known explanation. In all, the sample holds 92,000 or so clones, and 84% of those were seen once. The top ten clones comprise 5.8% of the sample. The sequencing used CD4+ or CD8+ T cells sorted from blood, collected in a trial of the OX40 agonist ivuxolimab. These receptors all come from an adult with an advanced solid tumor such as melanoma, head and neck, liver or kidney cancer.

V usage is TRBV5-4 and J usage is TRBJ2-1, with D maybe TRBD2 (6 bases). Germline V gives CDR1 SGHNT, CDR2 YYREEE (reference sequence). This CDR3 region has 14 residues. V was pared by 3 bases and J by 1 base, with 8 bases between. The CDR3 sequence: CASSWGGSYNEQFF. The CDR3 DNA reads TGTGCCAGCAGCTGGGGAGGTTCCTACAATGAGCAGTTCTTC.

The chain links TRBV27 to TRBJ2-3; 9 positions agree with TRBD2. In germline, CDR1 is MNHEY, CDR2 SMNVEV (reference sequence). The CDR3 has 21 amino acids. The junction had 26 bases not matched to a gene; V was cut back by 5 bases and J by 5 bases. In DNA, the CDR3 is TGTGCCAGCAGTCGGCGGTCCGGGCTAGCGGGACTCAACCTTGGGGGAGATACGCAGTATTTT. It encodes CASSRRSGLAGLNLGGDTQYF.

This chain joins TRBV14 and TRBJ2-5; D is ambiguous. The V and J ends lost 6 bases and 0 bases respectively, with 8 bases between them. The germline CDR1 and CDR2 sequences are SGHDN and FVKESK. The CDR3 is made up of 13 amino acids. CDR3 residues: CASSPGYQETQYF. CDR3 sequence (DNA): TGTGCCAGCAGTCCCGGGTACCAAGAGACCCAGTACTTC.

V and J are TRBV4-2 and TRBJ2-7; D is unresolved. The CDR3 runs to 13 residues. Deletions cut 3 bases from V and 1 base from J, with 7 bases between. CDR1 and CDR2 (germline): LGHNA, YNFKEQ. The CDR3 here is CASSQDGSYEQYF. In DNA form, the CDR3 reads TGTGCCAGCAGCCAGGACGGGTCCTACGAGCAGTACTTC.

The sample holds one count of this clone. The V and J genes are TRBV6-1 and TRBJ1-4, with D maybe TRBD1 (5 bases). Germline values: CDR1 MNHNS, CDR2 SASEGT. CDR3 length: 15 amino acids. V shed 2 bases and J shed 5 bases, with 12 bases lying between them. The CDR3 DNA reads TGTGCCAGCAGTGAAATCAGGGTCAAAAATGAAAAACTGTTTTTT. It translates to CASSEIRVKNEKLFF.

The V gene is TRBV29-1, the J gene TRBJ2-3; tentatively, D is TRBD1 (5 bases). Deletions cut 5 bases from V and 1 base from J, with 10 bases between. The germline CDR1 and CDR2 sequences are SQVTM and ANQGSEA. The CDR3 covers 13 residues. CDR3 protein: CSVYDRGTDTQYF. The DNA for the CDR3 is TGCAGCGTTTATGACAGAGGCACAGATACGCAGTATTTT.

This sequence joins TRBV6-6 and TRBJ2-7, with 9 bases aligning to TRBD1. Germline-derived CDR1 and CDR2 are MNHNY and SVGAGI (reference sequence). V was pared by 6 bases and J by 4 bases, with 7 bases of the junction left unmatched. The CDR3 extends over 14 amino acids. The CDR3 coding sequence is TGTGCCAGCAGCGCACAGGGGGCGGGGTACGAGCAGTACTTC. The encoded protein is CASSAQGAGYEQYF.

This clone was seen a single time. The V gene is TRBV7-2, the J gene TRBJ2-7; 9 nucleotides match TRBD2. CDR3 length: 17 amino acids. V gave up 1 base and J gave up 3 bases; unmatched junction bases: 10. Germline V lookup: CDR1 SGHTA, CDR2 FQGNSA. CDR3 amino acids: CASSLGRGGGRVYEQYF. CDR3 bases: TGTGCCAGCAGCTTAGGGAGAGGCGGCGGGAGGGTCTACGAGCAGTACTTC. Full variable domain (rest looked up from reference TRBV7-2 and TRBJ2-7): GAGVSQSPSNKVTEKGKDVELRCDPISGHTALYWYRQSLGQGLEFLIYFQGNSAPDKSGLPSDRFSAERTGGSVSTLTIQRTQQEDSAVYLCASSLGRGGGRVYEQYFGPGTRLTVT.

The chain combines TRBV4-3 with TRBJ1-1; TRBD1 matches 7 bases. V lost 1 base to trimming and J lost 1 base; unmatched junction nucleotides: 3. The germline CDR1 and CDR2 sequences are LGHNA and YSLEER. The CDR3 contains 15 residues. The CDR3 reads CASSQGQGTNTEAFF. DNA of the CDR3: TGCGCCAGCAGCCAAGGACAGGGTACGAACACTGAAGCTTTCTTT.

The chain recombines TRBV7-2 with TRBJ2-6, with D possibly matching TRBD1 (6 bases). The V end lost 4 bases, the J end lost 3 bases, and 16 bases lay between the germline ends. Germline values: CDR1 SGHTA, CDR2 FQGNSA. The CDR3 extends over 17 amino acids. The CDR3 DNA sequence: TGTGCCAGCAGCTATTCACACACAGGGAGTGGGGCCAACGTCCTGACTTTC. Encoded protein: CASSYSHTGSGANVLTF.

The J gene is TRBJ1-5, the V gene TRBV5-1, with D maybe TRBD1 (6 bases). Trimming cost V 1 base and J 0 bases, with 14 bases left between them. The CDR3 totals 17 residues. The V gene's germline CDR1 is SGHRS and CDR2 YFSETQ. The CDR3 spells CASSLTPGAGSNQPQHF. For the CDR3, the DNA is TGCGCCAGCAGCTTGACGCCAGGGGCGGGTAGCAATCAGCCCCAGCATTTT.

This clone was seen a few times. This chain connects TRBV6-6 to TRBJ2-5; the D gene is possibly TRBD2 (5 bases). CDR3 length: 14 amino acids. The ends were cut back, 0 bases at V and 12 bases at J, with 17 bases in the middle. Germline values: CDR1 MNHNY, CDR2 SVGAGI (reference sequence). The CDR3 DNA sequence: TGTGCCAGCAGTTACTCGAGGTCCGCGGGTGGGGAGTACTTC. This codes for CASSYSRSAGGEYF.

The chain joins TRBV9 to TRBJ1-1, with D perhaps TRBD1 (5 bases). The V gene lost 0 bases and the J gene lost 0 bases, with 12 bases spanning the gap. The germline V gene encodes CDR1 SGDLS and CDR2 YYNGEE. This CDR3 has 16 residues. CDR3 region: CASSVASGLMNTEAFF. The CDR3 DNA reads TGTGCCAGCAGCGTAGCTTCAGGGCTTATGAACACTGAAGCTTTCTTT.

V and J are TRBV27 and TRBJ2-1, with D tentatively TRBD1 (5 bases). Trimming stripped 5 bases from V and 8 bases from J, with 16 bases between. The CDR3 totals 14 residues. Germline CDR1 is MNHEY and CDR2 is SMNVEV (reference sequence). The CDR3 coding sequence is TGTGCCAGCAGTGGGTTAGGGGCCACGTATGAGCAGTTCTTC. Translated: CASSGLGATYEQFF.

The gene calls are TRBV7-9 and TRBJ2-1, with TRBD1 as a possible D gene (6 bases). The V and J ends lost 8 bases and 8 bases respectively, with 22 bases between them. The germline V gene has CDR1 SEHNR and CDR2 FQNEAQ (reference sequence). This CDR3 spans 15 amino acids. The DNA of the CDR3 is TGTGCCAGCGCTCGCGGACAGCCAGGGGTCGATGAGCAGTTCTTC. Its protein is CASARGQPGVDEQFF.

CDR3 amino acids: CASSLGTGRAAFF. CDR3 bases: TGTGCCAGCAGCTTAGGGACAGGGAGGGCGGCTTTCTTT. The chain links TRBV7-2 to TRBJ1-1; 8 nucleotides agree with TRBD1. The ends lost 1 base at V and 11 bases at J; junction bases unmatched: 6. The CDR3 runs to 13 residues. The germline V gene has CDR1 SGHTA and CDR2 FQGNSA.

The V call is TRBV4-3, the J call TRBJ2-1; 11 bases fit TRBD2. Trimming cost V 1 base and J 2 bases; bases outside gene matches: 1. The CDR3 consists of 16 residues. In germline, CDR1 is LGHNA, CDR2 YSLEER. DNA of the CDR3: TGCGCCAGCAGCCAAGGTAGCGGGGGGGCCTACAATGAGCAGTTCTTC. Its translation: CASSQGSGGAYNEQFF.